These 23 T cell receptor beta chains came from one sample sequenced in a study of identifying expanded T cells in peripheral blood. Only in-frame clones appear in the TCRdb table, and some are missing; sequencing was by immunoSEQ multiplex PCR. This sample yields 100,000 to 150,000 clones, of which around 84% are seen a single time; more than 2.5% belongs to the top ten. Sequenced material: blood. The source of these receptors is a person aged 18 to 75 in good health.

This clone was seen once. The V call is TRBV7-9, the J call TRBJ2-3; a weak D match, TRBD1 (6 bases). The CDR3 contains 17 residues. Trimming shortened V by 4 bases and J by 3 bases, and 20 bases separated the two germline ends. From germline, CDR1 is SEHNR and CDR2 FQNEAQ (reference sequence). CDR3 in DNA: TGTGCCAGCAGCTCGACTTCGGACGGACAGAAAACAGATACGCAGTATTTT. Translating it yields CASSSTSDGQKTDTQYF.

The chain carries TRBV29-1 and TRBJ2-7, with D perhaps assigned TRBD1 or TRBD2 (5 bases each). The CDR3 loop spans 14 amino acids. V was cut by 4 bases and J by 3 bases, with 16 bases left in between. The V gene's germline CDR1 is SQVTM and CDR2 ANQGSEA. This CDR3 reads CSVARRQGNYEQYF. DNA of the CDR3: TGCAGCGTTGCCCGGAGGCAGGGAAACTACGAGCAGTACTTC.

This clone appeared a single time. The chain has TRBV7-2 and TRBJ1-2, with 7 bases identical to TRBD1. J gave up 8 bases and V 2 bases, and 11 bases lay outside the gene matches. CDR1 is SGHTA and CDR2 is FQGNSA in the germline V gene. The CDR3 totals 15 residues. CDR3 DNA sequence: TGTGCCAGCAGCTTAAACTACAGGGGTGCGGCCGGCTACACCTTC. Amino acid sequence: CASSLNYRGAAGYTF.

Only one count was recorded for this clone. V usage is TRBV28 and J usage is TRBJ1-3, with no clear D. Germline-derived CDR1 and CDR2 are MDHEN and SYDVKM. The CDR3 is made up of 15 amino acids. V was shortened by 6 bases and J by 0 bases, with 12 bases between the two germline ends. This CDR3 reads CASRSHLSSGNTIYF. The CDR3, as DNA: TGTGCCAGCAGGAGCCACCTAAGCTCTGGAAACACCATATATTTT.

This clone was seen at least ten times. The gene calls are TRBV5-1 and TRBJ1-1, with D possibly TRBD1 on 6 matching bases. V dropped 4 bases and J dropped 1 base, with 11 bases sitting between them. The length of the CDR3 is 14 residues. Germline V gene data show CDR1 as SGHRS and CDR2 as YFSETQ. CDR3 nucleotides: TGCGCCAGCAGCAACGGACAGCCGAACACTGAAGCTTTCTTT. Its protein product is CASSNGQPNTEAFF.

This chain connects TRBV7-6 to TRBJ2-1; 11 bases agree with TRBD2. Germline V gene lookup returns CDR1 SGHVS and CDR2 FNYEAQ. The CDR3 is 15 residues long. V was clipped by 5 bases and J by 6 bases; unmatched bases: 6. The CDR3 coding sequence is TGTGCCAGCAGCGCCACTAGCGGGGGCTTCAATGAGCAGTTCTTC. As protein: CASSATSGGFNEQFF.

The CDR3 loop reads CATSRDRGASYNEQFF. In DNA, the CDR3 is TGTGCCACCAGCAGAGATCGGGGGGCTAGCTACAATGAGCAGTTCTTC. The gene calls are TRBV15 and TRBJ2-1; a possible D gene is TRBD2 (7 bases). This CDR3 region has 16 residues. From germline, CDR1 is LNHNV and CDR2 YYDKDF (reference sequence). V was clipped by 0 bases and J by 3 bases, with 12 bases between them.

This rearrangement joins TRBV7-9 to TRBJ1-2; TRBD1 agrees at 8 bases. The length of the CDR3 is 14 residues. CDR1 and CDR2 (germline): SEHNR, FQNEAQ (reference sequence). The trim removed 4 bases at V and 8 bases at J, leaving 9 bases unmatched. This CDR3 is CASSSQPGQGGYTF. Here the CDR3 DNA reads TGTGCCAGCAGCTCCCAACCTGGACAGGGAGGCTACACCTTC.

This chain uses TRBV4-3 with TRBJ2-3; weak D call: TRBD2 (5 bases). The germline CDR1 and CDR2 sequences are LGHNA and YSLEER. V was clipped by 3 bases and J by 0 bases, with 16 bases between them. The CDR3 has 17 amino acids. The CDR3: CASSQARVFPSTDTQYF. CDR3 DNA sequence: TGCGCCAGCAGCCAGGCGAGGGTTTTCCCTAGCACAGATACGCAGTATTTT.

In this sample, this clone turned up once. The chain joins TRBV27 to TRBJ2-7, with D perhaps being TRBD1 or TRBD2 (6 bases each). Trimming stripped 4 bases from V and 3 bases from J, with 16 bases between. The CDR3 totals 15 residues. The germline V gene has CDR1 MNHEY and CDR2 SMNVEV (reference sequence). CDR3 amino acids: CASSYRGRGIYEQYF. DNA of the CDR3: TGTGCCAGCAGTTATCGGGGGCGAGGGATCTACGAGCAGTACTTC.

The rearrangement joins TRBV19 to TRBJ1-3, with 7 bases matching TRBD1. This CDR3 region has 20 residues. Trimming cost V 10 bases and J 0 bases; bases outside gene matches: 24. Germline V gene lookup returns CDR1 LNHDA and CDR2 SQIVND (reference sequence). CDR3 bases: TGTGCCATTATCCTCCATCCTCTACAGGGGAACTTTAGCTCTGGAAACACCATATATTTT. This codes for CAIILHPLQGNFSSGNTIYF. Together with reference TRBV19 and TRBJ1-3, the CDR3 gives the full variable domain: DGGITQSPKYLFRKEGQNVTLSCEQNLNHDAMYWYRQDPGQGLRLIYYSQIVNDFQKGDIAEGYSVSREKKESFPLTVTSAQKNPTAFYLCAIILHPLQGNFSSGNTIYFGEGSWLTVV.

This clone was recorded a few times. This chain joins TRBV5-1 and TRBJ2-5; no firm D call. The germline CDR1 and CDR2 sequences are SGHRS and YFSETQ. V was shortened by 2 bases and J by 5 bases, with 10 bases between the two germline ends. This CDR3 is 13 amino acids long. CDR3 residues: CASSFVSTETQYF. The CDR3 DNA reads TGCGCCAGCAGCTTTGTCAGCACGGAGACCCAGTACTTC.

J is TRBJ1-2 and V is TRBV7-2, with D possibly TRBD1 on 5 matching bases. CDR1 is SGHTA and CDR2 is FQGNSA in the germline V gene. CDR3 length: 12 residues. The germline V and J ends were trimmed by 2 bases and 9 bases, with 10 bases remaining between them. The chain's CDR3 is CASSLLRGSYTF. The DNA of the CDR3 is TGTGCCAGCAGCTTATTGAGGGGCAGCTACACCTTC.

The genes are TRBV15 and TRBJ1-5; 7 positions match TRBD1. The J segment lost 5 bases and the V segment lost 0 bases, leaving 7 bases of the junction unmatched. This CDR3 region has 16 residues. Germline V gene data show CDR1 as LNHNV and CDR2 as YYDKDF (reference sequence). DNA for the CDR3: TGTGCCACCAGCAGAGATTGGACAGGCGGGGATCAGCCCCAGCATTTT. As protein: CATSRDWTGGDQPQHF.

V is TRBV7-2 and J is TRBJ2-1; D is uncertain. Deletions cut 1 base from V and 4 bases from J, with 11 bases between. Looked up from germline, CDR1 is SGHTA and CDR2 is FQGNSA. This CDR3 region has 15 residues. CDR3 bases: TGTGCCAGCAGCTTAGTTTCCCACGGGTACAATGAGCAGTTCTTC. This translates into CASSLVSHGYNEQFF.

CDR3 protein: CASSSARLHLSYNEQFF. The CDR3, as DNA: TGCGCCAGCAGCTCGGCAAGATTGCACCTCTCCTACAATGAGCAGTTCTTC. The V and J genes are TRBV5-1 and TRBJ2-1, with D hard to call. Trimming took off 3 bases at V and 0 bases at J, with 16 bases between the two ends. Germline-derived CDR1 and CDR2 are SGHRS and YFSETQ. The CDR3 totals 17 residues. Combining the CDR3 with reference TRBV5-1 and TRBJ2-1 gives the whole variable domain KAGVTQTPRYLIKTRGQQVTLSCSPISGHRSVSWYQQTPGQGLQFLFEYFSETQRNKGNFPGRFSGRQFSNSRSEMNVSTLELGDSALYLCASSSARLHLSYNEQFFGPGTRLTVL.

This chain connects TRBV5-5 to TRBJ2-7; D gene ambiguous. The CDR3 consists of 11 residues. Germline lookup yields CDR1 SGHKS and CDR2 YYEKEE (reference sequence). The V and J ends lost 3 bases and 0 bases respectively, with 1 base between them. CDR3 sequence: CASSSSYEQYF. CDR3 DNA sequence: TGTGCCAGCAGCTCCTCCTACGAGCAGTACTTC.

V and J are TRBV6-6 and TRBJ2-7, with TRBD1 matching over 10 bases. The V gene's germline CDR1 is MNHNY and CDR2 SVGAGI (reference sequence). There are 13 residues in the CDR3. The V segment lost 8 bases and the J segment 6 bases; nucleotides outside the gene matches: 7. The DNA of the CDR3 is TGTGCCAGCTGGCCGGGACAGGGGAGCGAGCAGTACTTC. The encoded protein is CASWPGQGSEQYF.

This chain joins TRBV4-1 and TRBJ2-2, with D perhaps matching TRBD1 or TRBD2 (5 bases each). V lost 3 bases and J 0 bases, leaving 14 bases between the germline ends. Per the germline V gene, CDR1 is MGHRA and CDR2 is YSYEKL. The CDR3 extends over 17 amino acids. CDR3 sequence reads: CASSHGPGATNTGELFF. Here the CDR3 DNA reads TGCGCCAGCAGCCATGGCCCCGGGGCCACGAACACCGGGGAGCTGTTTTTT.

The chain recombines TRBV6-5 with TRBJ2-5; no definite D call. The CDR3 sequence is 14 residues long. V was shortened by 4 bases and J by 5 bases, with 14 bases between the two germline ends. Germline V lookup: CDR1 MNHEY, CDR2 SVGAGI. The chain's CDR3 is CASSSGFQRETQYF. CDR3 nucleotides: TGTGCCAGCAGTTCTGGATTTCAAAGGGAGACCCAGTACTTC.

This clone appeared a few times. This sequence joins TRBV27 and TRBJ1-5; a weak D match, TRBD1 (5 bases). The CDR3 has 13 residues. V was cut by 7 bases and J by 2 bases, with 9 bases left in between. Germline V lookup: CDR1 MNHEY, CDR2 SMNVEV (reference sequence). CDR3 nucleotide sequence: TGTGCCAGCAAAGGGACGGGCAATCAGCCCCAGCATTTT. Encoded protein: CASKGTGNQPQHF.

About this clone: An end of the junction differs from the germline gene, which may be a read error. The chain joins TRBV12-5 to TRBJ1-4; D is unclear. In germline, CDR1 is LGHNT, CDR2 FRNRAP. CDR3 length: 14 amino acids. The CDR3: CASGLEPNEGKLFF. The CDR3 DNA is TGTGCTAGTGGGTTGGAACCAAACGAGGGAAAACTGTTTTTT.

V usage is TRBV5-1 and J usage is TRBJ1-2; 7 bases are a match to TRBD1. This CDR3 contains 16 residues. The V and J ends lost 0 bases and 10 bases, in that order; junction bases with no gene match: 15. Germline V gene sequence: CDR1 SGHRS, CDR2 YFSETQ. Written as DNA, the CDR3 is TGCGCCAGCAGCTTGGGAGACAGGGATTTAGGAATGGACTACACCTTC. Amino acids: CASSLGDRDLGMDYTF.